The rows below give T cell receptor beta chains drawn from one sample of a study of CD8 T cells in Susac syndrome. In TCRdb, the immunoSEQ multiplex PCR reads were re-called with MiXCR into one record per CDR3 protein. Of tens of thousands of distinct CDR3 sequences listed, around 94% are singletons. The sequenced sample consisted of CD8+ T cells from PBMCs. These receptor sequences come from a human donor in good health. Each CDR3 is given with its conserved first and last residue. D genes are given only for firm matches. Expanded clones get a size class; other rows say once, few or many, or leave the size out.

j_call: TRBJ2-7; v_call: TRBV6-1; d_call: .; clone_size: once; cdr3_nt: TGTGCCAGCAGTGTGTGGGCAGAGCGCTACGAGCAGTACTTC; cdr3_aa: CASSVWAERYEQYF
j_call: TRBJ2-7; v_call: TRBV3-1; d_call: TRBD1; clone_size: .; cdr3_nt: TGTGCCAGCAGCAAGGACAGGCGAAACTACGAGCAGTACTTC; cdr3_aa: CASSKDRRNYEQYF
j_call: TRBJ2-1; v_call: TRBV4-3; d_call: TRBD1; clone_size: .; cdr3_nt: TGCGCCAGCGGCCGCCAGGGGGCGGTCTCCTACAATGAGCAGTTCTTC; cdr3_aa: CASGRQGAVSYNEQFF
j_call: TRBJ2-7; v_call: TRBV7-3; d_call: TRBD1; clone_size: .; cdr3_nt: TGTGCCAGCAGCTCTGGACAGGGGGCCTCCTACGAGCAGTACTTC; cdr3_aa: CASSSGQGASYEQYF
j_call: TRBJ2-5; v_call: TRBV7-9; d_call: .; clone_size: .; cdr3_nt: TGTGCCAGCAGCCGCGGCCCATCAGGTCAGGAGACCCAGTACTTC; cdr3_aa: CASSRGPSGQETQYF
j_call: TRBJ2-2; v_call: TRBV9; d_call: TRBD2; clone_size: once; cdr3_nt: TGTGCCAGCAGCAGCGGGAGACAATGGTTGGCCGGGGAGCTGTTTTTT; cdr3_aa: CASSSGRQWLAGELFF
j_call: TRBJ2-2; v_call: TRBV6-5; d_call: .; clone_size: .; cdr3_nt: TGTGCCAGCAGTTATCACACCGGGGAGCTGTTTTTT; cdr3_aa: CASSYHTGELFF
j_call: TRBJ1-2; v_call: TRBV12-5; d_call: .; clone_size: .; cdr3_nt: TGTGCTAGTGGCCCCCTAAGTCGGAACTATGGCTACACCTTC; cdr3_aa: CASGPLSRNYGYTF
j_call: TRBJ2-4; v_call: TRBV6-1; d_call: .; clone_size: .; cdr3_nt: TGTGCCAGCGCCTCTATAGGGCAGGCGGTTCAGTACTTC; cdr3_aa: CASASIGQAVQYF
j_call: TRBJ2-3; v_call: TRBV2; d_call: .; clone_size: .; cdr3_nt: TGTGCCAGCGAGCAGATATCAGAGAGTACGCAGTATTTT; cdr3_aa: CASEQISESTQYF
j_call: TRBJ2-1; v_call: TRBV30; d_call: TRBD2; clone_size: .; cdr3_nt: TGTGCCTCCGGCGGGGGGACTAGCGGGGGGGGCCCCTACAATGAGCAGTTCTTC; cdr3_aa: CASGGGTSGGGPYNEQFF
j_call: TRBJ1-5; v_call: TRBV21-1; d_call: .; clone_size: .; cdr3_nt: TGTGCCAGCAGCAAAGTCTTGGGGGGGGACCCATCTTGCAATCAGCCCCAGCATTTT; cdr3_aa: CASSKVLGGDPSCNQPQHF
j_call: TRBJ1-2; v_call: TRBV30; d_call: .; clone_size: .; cdr3_nt: TGTGCCTGGTTATATTGGGACACATCAAACTATGGCTACACCTTC; cdr3_aa: CAWLYWDTSNYGYTF
j_call: TRBJ1-4; v_call: TRBV20-1; d_call: .; clone_size: once; cdr3_nt: TGCAGTGCTAGAGAGGTGGGCGGTGAAAAACTGTTTTTT; cdr3_aa: CSAREVGGEKLFF
j_call: TRBJ1-6; v_call: TRBV5-6; d_call: .; clone_size: .; cdr3_nt: TGTGCCAGCAGCTTAGGACATGTAAATTCACCCCTCCACTTT; cdr3_aa: CASSLGHVNSPLHF
j_call: TRBJ1-2; v_call: TRBV6-5; d_call: .; clone_size: few; cdr3_nt: TGTGCCAGTAGTTATACGGGAAACTATGGCTACACCTTC; cdr3_aa: CASSYTGNYGYTF
j_call: TRBJ1-2; v_call: TRBV7-9; d_call: TRBD1; clone_size: .; cdr3_nt: TGTGCCAGCAGGAACAGGGGGACGGACTATGGCTACACCTTC; cdr3_aa: CASRNRGTDYGYTF
j_call: TRBJ2-1; v_call: TRBV27; d_call: .; clone_size: .; cdr3_nt: TGTGCCAGCAGTTTTGTGAACTCTGTGGATGAGCAGTTCTTC; cdr3_aa: CASSFVNSVDEQFF
j_call: TRBJ2-3; v_call: TRBV6-2/TRBV6-3; d_call: .; clone_size: once; cdr3_nt: TGTGCCAGCAGTTACTCCTACGCAGGGGTGGCAGATACGCAGTATTTT; cdr3_aa: CASSYSYAGVADTQYF
j_call: TRBJ1-4; v_call: TRBV6-6; d_call: .; clone_size: .; cdr3_nt: TGTGCCAGCAAATATGGCCCTCGTCCCCAGGAAAAACTGTTTTTT; cdr3_aa: CASKYGPRPQEKLFF
j_call: TRBJ2-2; v_call: TRBV10-3; d_call: TRBD1; clone_size: .; cdr3_nt: TGTGCCATCAGTATTGCCGGGACAGCAATTAACACCGGGGAGCTGTTTTTT; cdr3_aa: CAISIAGTAINTGELFF
j_call: TRBJ1-2; v_call: TRBV3-1; d_call: .; clone_size: .; cdr3_nt: TGTGCCAGCAGCCAAGGGGTAGGCGGCTATGGCTACACCTTC; cdr3_aa: CASSQGVGGYGYTF
j_call: TRBJ2-7; v_call: TRBV9; d_call: TRBD1; clone_size: few; cdr3_nt: TGTGCCAGCAGCCTGGGGACAGGAGAAGGCGAGCAGTACTTC; cdr3_aa: CASSLGTGEGEQYF
j_call: TRBJ2-3; v_call: TRBV7-6; d_call: .; clone_size: .; cdr3_nt: TGTGCCAGCAGCTTAGCTAGCACAGATACGCAGTATTTT; cdr3_aa: CASSLASTDTQYF
j_call: TRBJ2-1; v_call: TRBV4-3; d_call: TRBD2; clone_size: .; cdr3_nt: TGCGCCAGCAGCCAAGAGTCTAGCGGGGGTGGGGGTGAGCAGTTCTTC; cdr3_aa: CASSQESSGGGGEQFF
j_call: TRBJ2-1; v_call: TRBV30; d_call: .; clone_size: few; cdr3_nt: TGTGCCTGGGCCCTGGGGGGTACGCGTAGCTACAATGAGCAGTTCTTC; cdr3_aa: CAWALGGTRSYNEQFF
j_call: TRBJ2-7; v_call: TRBV28; d_call: .; clone_size: .; cdr3_nt: TGTGCCAGCAGTCCCCAGGGCTGGGAGCAGTACTTC; cdr3_aa: CASSPQGWEQYF
j_call: TRBJ2-2; v_call: TRBV15; d_call: .; clone_size: .; cdr3_nt: TGTGCCACCAGCCGGGGATCGAACACCGGGGAGCTGTTTTTT; cdr3_aa: CATSRGSNTGELFF
j_call: TRBJ2-7; v_call: TRBV29-1; d_call: .; clone_size: .; cdr3_nt: TGCAGCGTTGAGACCCGCTACGAGCAGTACTTC; cdr3_aa: CSVETRYEQYF
j_call: TRBJ2-1; v_call: TRBV19; d_call: .; clone_size: .; cdr3_nt: TGTGCCAGTAGTATTCAAGGGGTCAATGAGCAGTTCTTC; cdr3_aa: CASSIQGVNEQFF
j_call: TRBJ2-1; v_call: TRBV14; d_call: .; clone_size: .; cdr3_nt: TGTGCCAGCAGTTGGACAGAAACAAACCCCTACAATGAGCAGTTCTTC; cdr3_aa: CASSWTETNPYNEQFF
j_call: TRBJ2-1; v_call: TRBV27; d_call: .; clone_size: .; cdr3_nt: TGTGCCAGCAGTCCGTTCAAAATGGGCAATGAGCAGTTCTTC; cdr3_aa: CASSPFKMGNEQFF
j_call: TRBJ2-3; v_call: TRBV12-3/TRBV12-4; d_call: .; clone_size: .; cdr3_nt: TGTGCCAGCAGCCCAGAAAGCACAGATACGCAGTATTTT; cdr3_aa: CASSPESTDTQYF
j_call: TRBJ2-1; v_call: TRBV6-5; d_call: .; clone_size: .; cdr3_nt: TGTGCCAGCACCCAAGGGTCCTACAATGAGCAGTTCTTC; cdr3_aa: CASTQGSYNEQFF
j_call: TRBJ1-3; v_call: TRBV29-1; d_call: .; clone_size: .; cdr3_nt: TGCAGCGTTGAACCGGTCTACTCTGGAAACACCATATATTTT; cdr3_aa: CSVEPVYSGNTIYF
j_call: TRBJ2-7; v_call: TRBV10-3; d_call: .; clone_size: .; cdr3_nt: TGTGCCATCAGAAAAGAGCACTCCTACGAGCAGTACTTC; cdr3_aa: CAIRKEHSYEQYF
j_call: TRBJ1-1; v_call: TRBV6-5; d_call: .; clone_size: .; cdr3_nt: TGTGCCAGCAGTTACTCCGGGGAAAACACTGAAGCTTTCTTT; cdr3_aa: CASSYSGENTEAFF
j_call: TRBJ1-5; v_call: TRBV6-5; d_call: .; clone_size: .; cdr3_nt: TGTGCCAGCAGTATCGAGCGTCGGGGGAGCAATCAGCCCCAGCATTTT; cdr3_aa: CASSIERRGSNQPQHF
j_call: TRBJ2-7; v_call: TRBV5-4; d_call: .; clone_size: .; cdr3_nt: TGTGCCAGCAGCTGGGGTTCAGCCTACGAGCAGTACTTC; cdr3_aa: CASSWGSAYEQYF
j_call: TRBJ2-1; v_call: TRBV6-4; d_call: .; clone_size: .; cdr3_nt: TGTGCCAGCTTGCCCCTGCAGTTCTTC; cdr3_aa: CASLPLQFF
j_call: TRBJ2-2; v_call: TRBV6-5; d_call: .; clone_size: .; cdr3_nt: TGTGCCAGCAGTCTCCGGGGGTACACCGGGGAGCTGTTTTTT; cdr3_aa: CASSLRGYTGELFF
j_call: TRBJ1-5; v_call: TRBV6-2/TRBV6-3; d_call: .; clone_size: few; cdr3_nt: TGTGCCAGCAGTTATAAAAACAGCAATCAGCCCCAGCATTTT; cdr3_aa: CASSYKNSNQPQHF
j_call: TRBJ2-2; v_call: TRBV7-2; d_call: .; clone_size: once; cdr3_nt: TGTGCCAGCAGCTTAGTGTGCCAGGGGAGCACCGGGGAGCTGTTTTTT; cdr3_aa: CASSLVCQGSTGELFF
j_call: TRBJ2-1; v_call: TRBV20-1; d_call: .; clone_size: .; cdr3_nt: TGCAGTGCTAGGGGGGACAATGAGCAGTTCTTC; cdr3_aa: CSARGDNEQFF
j_call: TRBJ1-2; v_call: TRBV4-1; d_call: TRBD1; clone_size: .; cdr3_nt: TGCGCCAGCAGCCAAAGGACAGGGGAGCCCTATGGCTACACCTTC; cdr3_aa: CASSQRTGEPYGYTF
j_call: TRBJ2-6; v_call: TRBV27; d_call: .; clone_size: .; cdr3_nt: TGTGCCAGCACCACCCTTGGCCCATCTGGGGCCAACGTCCTGACTTTC; cdr3_aa: CASTTLGPSGANVLTF
j_call: TRBJ1-3; v_call: TRBV2; d_call: TRBD1; clone_size: .; cdr3_nt: TGTGCCAGCAGTGCGGGACAGGGGTCCGGAAACACCATATATTTT; cdr3_aa: CASSAGQGSGNTIYF
j_call: TRBJ2-1; v_call: TRBV15; d_call: .; clone_size: .; cdr3_nt: TGTGCCACCAGCAGAGTCCGGGCCAGGGGCTATCCCTACAATGAGCAGTTCTTC; cdr3_aa: CATSRVRARGYPYNEQFF